This T cell receptor (beta chain) was sequenced during a study of glioma-infiltrating T cells after dendritic cell vaccination. In the study overall: Glioblastoma patients came from Phase I and II dendritic cell vaccination trials. Three intradermal dendritic cell vaccine injections were given every two weeks.

As concerns this clone: Antigen unknown.

Repertoires were generated with immunoSEQ multiplex PCR, while TCRdb's copy carries only in-frame clones and drops some. In the table there are around 97,000 clones, roughly 81% of which are singletons. PBMC sampling occurred before vaccination, two weeks after the third dose, and at progression. Study conclusions and caveats: TCR clonality showed no direct relationship with survival.

The origin of this receptor is a human donor with glioblastoma. The specimen was blood, collected before dendritic cell vaccination.

This chain's CDR3 is CASSLVLQGPGETQYF. CDR3 sequence (DNA): TGCGCCAGCAGCTTGGTGTTACAGGGCCCGGGGGAGACCCAGTACTTC. The chain uses TRBV5-1 and TRBJ2-5; D perhaps matches TRBD1 (6 bases). CDR3 length: 16 amino acids. From germline, CDR1 is SGHRS and CDR2 YFSETQ. V was shortened by 0 bases and J by 5 bases, with 17 bases between the two germline ends.